The present T cell receptor beta chain was sequenced within a study of Ad26.COV2.S vaccination and SARS-CoV-2 variants (dated by TCRdb to about 2021). In the study overall: Vaccine-arm donors were drawn from COV1001, a multicentre, randomized, double-blind, placebo-controlled phase I-IIa trial of Ad26.COV2.S in healthy adults. Ad26.COV2.S was given intramuscularly at 5x10^10 or 1x10^11 viral particles, as a single shot or as two shots 56 days apart. Sequencing of the TCRbeta repertoire served to evaluate the specificity and breadth of SARS-CoV-2-reactive T cell receptors following Ad26.COV2.S vaccination. Investigators did not know the trial group allocation while performing experiments and assessing outcomes. The TCR-sequenced set comprised around 32 samples: around 20 Ad26.COV2.S vaccine recipients, 5 placebo recipients and 8 SARS-CoV-2 convalescent individuals. Participants in the trial were split at random into five groups of five each, receiving low-dose or high-dose Ad26.COV2.S once or twice, or else placebo on both occasions.

General conclusions and limits of the study: The study was not powered to compare responses between vaccine doses or regimens. The authors noted that total T cell responses may have been underestimated by the TCR breadth and depth analyses. Substantial breadth of spike-specific CD8+ and CD4+ T cell responses was reported after vaccination. Non-spike TCR breadth was comparable between vaccine and placebo recipients, consistent with the vaccine containing only spike. Higher spike-specific TCR breadth was observed in Ad26.COV2.S recipients than in placebo recipients (P = 0.0014).

TCRbeta CDR3 regions were sequenced with the immunoSEQ Assay. After extraction, genomic DNA underwent amplification by bias-controlled multiplex PCR, followed by high-throughput sequencing. The authors' pipeline ran thus. Collapsing and filtering of sequences were performed to quantify the absolute abundance of each unique TCRbeta CDR3 region. T cell fraction was estimated by normalizing TCRbeta template counts to usable DNA, with usable DNA measured through amplification of reference genes found in all nucleated cells. Repertoire TCRs were annotated as SARS-CoV-2-specific when V gene, CDR3 amino acid sequence and J gene were exactly matched to a known reactive TCR set. MIRA supplied the reference SARS-CoV-2 TCR set, which was filtered for enrichment in COVID-19-positive ImmuneCODE repertoires so that public or cross-reactive TCRs were removed. Using the MIRA antigens, annotated TCRs were further analysed by specific ORF or by position within an ORF. Breadth was defined as the number of annotated unique rearrangements divided by the total number of unique productive rearrangements, and depth was defined as the summed frequency of the annotated unique rearrangements. Two-sided Wilcoxon rank-sum tests were used to compare TCR breadth between groups. TCRdb obtained this table from immuneACCESS and retained in-frame rearrangements with V and J assigned. These tables miss some clones; where compared with another copy, unresolved V genes account for less than half of the shortfall, and the remainder is unexplained. V, J and clone size were drawn from that table, and D and trimming were deduced from the DNA. The sample data list about 220,000 clones, and around nine tenths of these were observed just once. The ten most abundant clones make up roughly a tenth of the sample.

The treatment or condition label here, explained by the study, means: roughly 18 received Ad26.COV2.S at low or high dose, single or two shots; roughly 5 received placebo; per-sample allocation not given. Repertoires of vaccine and placebo recipients were sequenced from samples collected on day 63 after the first injection. In Cohort 1b, about 25 adults aged 18-55 years were enrolled at a single site in Boston, USA, between 29 July and 7 August 2020. As a vaccine, Ad26.COV2.S was a replication-incompetent adenovirus type 26 vector that expressed a prefusion-stabilized SARS-CoV-2 spike protein derived from the original Wuhan strain. V has 1 base trimmed and J has 2 bases trimmed; junction bases matching no gene number 8. The CDR3 contains 19 residues, cysteine and phenylalanine counted. Only the CDR3 part of the read is kept: 57 bases, read in frame from the first base. Looking up the germline V gene yields CDR1 MNHNS and CDR2 SASEGT.

Concerning this clone: There is no known antigen for this receptor. Base-call qualities are not available, and no considerably larger clone is one nucleotide away.

The rearranged chain carries TRBV6-1 and TRBJ2-1; 13 of the junction bases match TRBD2. Here the sequenced sample was peripheral blood, taken in a trial of Ad26.COV2.S vaccine versus placebo. This TCR came from a person aged 18-60 years who received the Ad26.COV2.S COVID-19 vaccine or a placebo. For the CDR3, the sequence is CASSEVGLLAGGPYNEQFF. The DNA sequence is given as TGTGCCAGCAGTGAAGTAGGACTACTAGCGGGGGGGCCCTACAATGAGCAGTTCTTC.